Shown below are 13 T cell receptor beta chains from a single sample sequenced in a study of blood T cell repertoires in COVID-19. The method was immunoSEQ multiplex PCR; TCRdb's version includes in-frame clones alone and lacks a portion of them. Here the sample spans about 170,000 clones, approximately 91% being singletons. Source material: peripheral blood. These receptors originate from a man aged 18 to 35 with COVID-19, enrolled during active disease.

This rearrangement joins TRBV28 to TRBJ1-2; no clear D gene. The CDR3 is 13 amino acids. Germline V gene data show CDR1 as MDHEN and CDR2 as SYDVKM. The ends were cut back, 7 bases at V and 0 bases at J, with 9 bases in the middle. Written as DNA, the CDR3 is TGTGCCAGCAAATGGCGGTCTAACTATGGCTACACCTTC. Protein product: CASKWRSNYGYTF.

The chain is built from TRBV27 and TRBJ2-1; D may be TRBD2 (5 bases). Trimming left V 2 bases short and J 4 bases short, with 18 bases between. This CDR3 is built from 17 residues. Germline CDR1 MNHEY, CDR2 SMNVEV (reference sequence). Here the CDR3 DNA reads TGTGCCAGCAGTTTAATGATCAGCGGAAGAGGATACAATGAGCAGTTCTTC. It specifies CASSLMISGRGYNEQFF.

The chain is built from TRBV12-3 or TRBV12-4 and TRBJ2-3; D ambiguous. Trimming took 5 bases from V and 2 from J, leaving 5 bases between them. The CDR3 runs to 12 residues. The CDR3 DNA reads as TGTGCCAGCAGTCAGGACACAGATACGCAGTATTTT. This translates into CASSQDTDTQYF.

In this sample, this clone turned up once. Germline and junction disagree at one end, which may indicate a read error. In DNA, the CDR3 is TGTGCCAGCAGTCAAAGCGGGTCTCCGCCCTACGAGCAGTACTTT. Protein: CASSQSGSPPYEQYF. The J gene is TRBJ2-7, the V gene TRBV28; the D gene is possibly TRBD2 (6 bases). This CDR3 comprises 15 residues. Per germline, CDR1 MDHEN and CDR2 SYDVKM.

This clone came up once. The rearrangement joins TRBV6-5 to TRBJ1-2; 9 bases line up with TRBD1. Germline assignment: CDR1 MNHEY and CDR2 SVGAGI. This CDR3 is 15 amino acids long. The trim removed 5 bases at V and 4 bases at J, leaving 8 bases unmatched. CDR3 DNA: TGTGCCAGCAGTCCCGGGACAGGGTTCGCCTATGGCTACACCTTC. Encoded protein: CASSPGTGFAYGYTF.

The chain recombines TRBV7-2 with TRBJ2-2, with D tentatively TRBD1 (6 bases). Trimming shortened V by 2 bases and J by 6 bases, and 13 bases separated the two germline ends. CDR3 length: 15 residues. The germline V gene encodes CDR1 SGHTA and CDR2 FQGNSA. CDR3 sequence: CASSLRGSGSGELFF. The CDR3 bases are TGTGCCAGCAGCTTAAGGGGGTCAGGGTCCGGGGAGCTGTTTTTT. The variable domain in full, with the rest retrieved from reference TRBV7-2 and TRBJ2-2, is GAGVSQSPSNKVTEKGKDVELRCDPISGHTALYWYRQSLGQGLEFLIYFQGNSAPDKSGLPSDRFSAERTGGSVSTLTIQRTQQEDSAVYLCASSLRGSGSGELFFGEGSRLTVL.

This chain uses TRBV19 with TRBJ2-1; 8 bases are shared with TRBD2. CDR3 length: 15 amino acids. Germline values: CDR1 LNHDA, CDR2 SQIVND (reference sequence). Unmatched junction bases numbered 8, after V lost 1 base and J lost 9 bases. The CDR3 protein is CASSIGSGRFSEQFF. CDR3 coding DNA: TGTGCCAGTAGTATAGGAAGCGGGAGATTTAGTGAGCAGTTCTTC.

The DNA of the CDR3 is TGTGCCAGCAGCGCCCGGGACTTAACACCTAGCAATGAGCAGTTCTTC. Its translation is CASSARDLTPSNEQFF. The chain joins TRBV9 to TRBJ2-1; TRBD2 is a possible D gene (6 bases). Germline values: CDR1 SGDLS, CDR2 YYNGEE. The V end was cut by 3 bases, the J end by 6 bases, with 19 bases between. There are 16 residues in the CDR3.

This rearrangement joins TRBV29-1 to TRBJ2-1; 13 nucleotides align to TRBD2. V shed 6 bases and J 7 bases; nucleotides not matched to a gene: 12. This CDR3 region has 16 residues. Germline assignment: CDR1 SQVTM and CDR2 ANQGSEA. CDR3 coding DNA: TGCAGCGTCGCAGGAGGCACTAGCGGGAGGGTGAATGAGCAGTTCTTC. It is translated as CSVAGGTSGRVNEQFF.

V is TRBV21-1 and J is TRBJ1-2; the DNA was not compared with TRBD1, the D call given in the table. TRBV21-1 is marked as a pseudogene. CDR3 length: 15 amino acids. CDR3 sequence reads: CASSQMQGAKDGYTF. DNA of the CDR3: TGTGCCAGCAGCCAAATGCAGGGGGCGAAGGATGGCTACACCTTC.

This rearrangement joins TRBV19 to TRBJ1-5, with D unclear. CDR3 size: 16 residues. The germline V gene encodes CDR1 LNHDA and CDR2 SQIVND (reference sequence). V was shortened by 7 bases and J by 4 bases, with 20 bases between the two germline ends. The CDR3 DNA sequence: TGTGCCAGTAATTCGGGCTGGAGACTAACTAATCAGCCCCAGCATTTT. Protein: CASNSGWRLTNQPQHF.

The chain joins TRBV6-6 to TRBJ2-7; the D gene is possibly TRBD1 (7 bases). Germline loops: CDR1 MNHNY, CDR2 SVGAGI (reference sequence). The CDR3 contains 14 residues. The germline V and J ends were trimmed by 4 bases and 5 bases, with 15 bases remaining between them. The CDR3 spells CASSSRDSWDEQYF. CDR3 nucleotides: TGTGCCAGCAGTTCGCGGGACAGCTGGGACGAGCAGTACTTC.

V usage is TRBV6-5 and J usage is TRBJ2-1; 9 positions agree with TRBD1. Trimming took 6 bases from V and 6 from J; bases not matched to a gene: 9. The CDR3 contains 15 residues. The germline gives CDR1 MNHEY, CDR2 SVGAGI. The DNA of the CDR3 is TGTGCCAGCAGGGCGGGACAGGGAGAATTCAATGAGCAGTTCTTC. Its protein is CASRAGQGEFNEQFF.